The source of this T cell receptor beta chain is a study of Ad26.COV2.S vaccination and SARS-CoV-2 variants. Study-wide context: In the study, Ad26.COV2.S was injected intramuscularly once, or twice 56 days apart.

The junction had 5 bases not matched to a gene; V was cut back by 4 bases and J by 1 base. Germline values: CDR1 LGHNA, CDR2 YSLEER. This CDR3 is 16 amino acids long. Treatment noted: 19 received Ad26.COV2.S at low or high dose, single or two shots; a few received placebo; per-sample allocation not given. Following the first vaccine or placebo injection, samples were taken on day 63. Donation was by an adult aged 18-55 years who was in Boston. The data were produced by immunoSEQ multiplex PCR, yet TCRdb's version contains in-frame clones alone and is incomplete. Of just over 350,000 clones listed, roughly 84% are singletons. Points on this clone: What it binds is unknown.

The study's findings and limits: Substantial post-vaccination breadth of spike-specific CD8+ and CD4+ T cell responses was reported.

This clonotype was obtained from a person between 18 and 59 years old who received the Ad26.COV2.S COVID-19 vaccine or a placebo. This specimen was peripheral blood, taken in a trial of Ad26.COV2.S vaccine versus placebo. The chain carries TRBV4-3 and TRBJ2-3; 10 bases match TRBD2. Here the CDR3 DNA reads TGCGCCAGCAGCCGAGCGGGGGGGATTGGCACAGATACGCAGTATTTT. Translation gives CASSRAGGIGTDTQYF.